This T cell receptor beta chain derives from a study of T cells in Graves' hyperthyroidism and ophthalmopathy. This CDR3 has 13 amino acids. Germline-derived CDR1 and CDR2 are SGHRS and YFSETQ. V was clipped by 2 bases and J by 5 bases, with 10 bases between them. Researchers amplified the TCR beta CDR3 regions from RNA transcripts. A first-round RT-PCR of the TCR CDR3 used the HTBI primer set. TCRdb reprocessed the multiplex PCR reads via MiXCR and lists one record per CDR3 protein. The sample includes some 460,000 distinct CDR3 sequences, approximately 14% of them seen just once. This clonotype was picked up a small number of times. The PBMCs were sourced from fresh peripheral blood (more than 9 ml).

The clonotype originates from a woman aged 18-29 years with Graves' hyperthyroidism. The chain combines TRBV5-1 with TRBJ1-1; D might be TRBD1 (5 bases). The specimen was blood. Here the CDR3 reads CASSLRGETEAFF. CDR3 DNA sequence: TGCGCCAGCAGCTTAAGAGGGGAGACTGAAGCTTTCTTT.